This is a list of T cell receptor beta chains from one sample in a study of blood T cell repertoires in COVID-19. Repertoires were generated with immunoSEQ multiplex PCR, while TCRdb's copy carries only in-frame clones and drops some. Here the sample spans over 85,000 clones, approximately 68% being singletons. The sample consisted of peripheral blood. The receptors derive from a woman in her sixties or seventies with acute or convalescent COVID-19. Each CDR3 is given with its conserved first and last residue. A D gene is named only where the DNA matches it firmly. Expanded clones get a size class; other rows say once, few or many, or leave the size out.

j_gene: TRBJ1-1; v_gene: TRBV5-4; d_gene: TRBD1; abundance: .; CDR3nt: TGTGCCAGCAGCTGGACAGGGGGCGCGGAGCCGAGGAACACTGAAGCTTTCTTT; CDR3aa: CASSWTGGAEPRNTEAFF
j_gene: TRBJ1-4; v_gene: TRBV27; d_gene: .; abundance: .; CDR3nt: TGTGCCAGCAGTTTATGGGCCTCACAGAGTGAAAAACTGTTTTTT; CDR3aa: CASSLWASQSEKLFF
j_gene: TRBJ1-3; v_gene: TRBV28; d_gene: TRBD1; abundance: .; CDR3nt: TGTGCCAGCAGTTCCCCTCCGGGACAGAGCTCTGGAAACACCATATATTTT; CDR3aa: CASSSPPGQSSGNTIYF
j_gene: TRBJ2-7; v_gene: TRBV27; d_gene: .; abundance: .; CDR3nt: TGTGCCAGCAGGGGAGTCGGATTACAAGCGAACTACGAGCAGTACTTC; CDR3aa: CASRGVGLQANYEQYF
j_gene: TRBJ1-2; v_gene: TRBV5-1; d_gene: .; abundance: .; CDR3nt: TGCGCCAGCAGCTTGGCTCCTTCGAGACTTAACTATGGCTACACCTTC; CDR3aa: CASSLAPSRLNYGYTF
j_gene: TRBJ1-2; v_gene: TRBV29-1; d_gene: .; abundance: few; CDR3nt: TGCAGCGTTGAGGTTATTCAGGTGAACTATGGCTACACCTTC; CDR3aa: CSVEVIQVNYGYTF
j_gene: TRBJ1-5; v_gene: TRBV6-5; d_gene: TRBD1; abundance: .; CDR3nt: TGTGCCAGCAGTTCCACAGGGGGCTTGGGGCCCCAGCATTTT; CDR3aa: CASSSTGGLGPQHF
j_gene: TRBJ2-3; v_gene: TRBV7-6; d_gene: TRBD1; abundance: .; CDR3nt: TGTGCCAGCAGCTCTGGGGACAGGGGGTGGTTTAGCACAGATACGCAGTATTTT; CDR3aa: CASSSGDRGWFSTDTQYF
j_gene: TRBJ1-4; v_gene: TRBV28; d_gene: .; abundance: .; CDR3nt: TGTGCCAGCAGCTCGAATGAAAAACTGTTTTTT; CDR3aa: CASSSNEKLFF
j_gene: TRBJ2-3; v_gene: TRBV6-1; d_gene: TRBD2; abundance: few; CDR3nt: TGTGCCAGCAGTGTATTGTCTAGCGGGCGGAGCACAGATACGCAGTATTTT; CDR3aa: CASSVLSSGRSTDTQYF
j_gene: TRBJ1-6; v_gene: TRBV7-2; d_gene: TRBD1; abundance: once; CDR3nt: TGTGCCAGCAGCTTTGGACAGGGAGGCTCACCCCTCCACTTT; CDR3aa: CASSFGQGGSPLHF
j_gene: TRBJ2-7; v_gene: TRBV7-9; d_gene: .; abundance: few; CDR3nt: TGTGCCAGCAGCTTAATCAGATACGAGCAGTACTTC; CDR3aa: CASSLIRYEQYF
j_gene: TRBJ2-3; v_gene: TRBV2; d_gene: TRBD2; abundance: .; CDR3nt: TGTGCCAGCAGTGTTAGCGGGGGGCGGGTCAGCACAGATACGCAGTATTTT; CDR3aa: CASSVSGGRVSTDTQYF
j_gene: TRBJ1-2; v_gene: TRBV7-2; d_gene: .; abundance: .; CDR3nt: TGTGCCAGCAGCCCAGACAGTAACTATGGCTACACCTTC; CDR3aa: CASSPDSNYGYTF
j_gene: TRBJ1-5; v_gene: TRBV2; d_gene: .; abundance: .; CDR3nt: TGTGCCAGCAAATTGACAGAATATCAGCCCCAGCATTTT; CDR3aa: CASKLTEYQPQHF
j_gene: TRBJ2-7; v_gene: TRBV27; d_gene: .; abundance: few; CDR3nt: TGTGCCAGCAGTTTGTATGCAGGGGCAGTCTACGAGCAGTACTTC; CDR3aa: CASSLYAGAVYEQYF
j_gene: TRBJ1-5; v_gene: TRBV6-6; d_gene: .; abundance: .; CDR3nt: TGTGCCAGCAGTTACTCGGAGGGGCTCAATCAGCCCCAGCATTTT; CDR3aa: CASSYSEGLNQPQHF
j_gene: TRBJ2-1; v_gene: TRBV3-1/TRBV3-2; d_gene: .; abundance: few; CDR3nt: TGTGCCAGCAGCCAAGTGGTCTCGAGCTATGAGCAGTTCTTC; CDR3aa: CASSQVVSSYEQFF
j_gene: TRBJ2-2; v_gene: TRBV7-9; d_gene: TRBD1; abundance: .; CDR3nt: TGTGCCAGCAACCATCGGACAGGGCCGAACACCGGGGAGCTGTTTTTT; CDR3aa: CASNHRTGPNTGELFF
j_gene: TRBJ2-4; v_gene: TRBV5-1; d_gene: TRBD2; abundance: .; CDR3nt: TGCGCCAGCCGACGGACTAGCGGGGGGGCCGGCATTCAGTACTTC; CDR3aa: CASRRTSGGAGIQYF
j_gene: TRBJ1-6; v_gene: TRBV18; d_gene: TRBD1; abundance: .; CDR3nt: TGTGCCAGCTCAGATGCCGGGACAGGGATTACCTCCTATAATTCACCCCTCCACTTT; CDR3aa: CASSDAGTGITSYNSPLHF
j_gene: TRBJ1-2; v_gene: TRBV3-1/TRBV3-2; d_gene: TRBD1; abundance: few; CDR3nt: TGTGCCAGCAGCCCCGGACAGGAAACTAGCTATGGCTACACCTTC; CDR3aa: CASSPGQETSYGYTF
j_gene: TRBJ1-6; v_gene: TRBV28; d_gene: .; abundance: .; CDR3nt: TGTGCCAGCAGTTTACTACAGACTAATTCACCCCTCCACTTT; CDR3aa: CASSLLQTNSPLHF
j_gene: TRBJ1-6; v_gene: TRBV3-1/TRBV3-2; d_gene: .; abundance: .; CDR3nt: TGTGCCAGCAGCCAAGACAGATCACCCCTCCACTTT; CDR3aa: CASSQDRSPLHF
j_gene: TRBJ1-1; v_gene: TRBV28; d_gene: .; abundance: once; CDR3nt: TGTGCCAGCAGTTTACTTAACACTGAAGCTTTCTTT; CDR3aa: CASSLLNTEAFF
j_gene: TRBJ1-4; v_gene: TRBV3-1/TRBV3-2; d_gene: TRBD1; abundance: .; CDR3nt: TGTGCCAGCAGCCTCTCCGGACAGGGGAGGGGAAAACTGTTTTTT; CDR3aa: CASSLSGQGRGKLFF
j_gene: TRBJ1-3; v_gene: TRBV4-2; d_gene: .; abundance: few; CDR3nt: TGTGCCAGCAGCCAATCGGTACAGAACTCTGGAAACACCATATATTTT; CDR3aa: CASSQSVQNSGNTIYF
j_gene: TRBJ2-5; v_gene: TRBV7-8; d_gene: .; abundance: .; CDR3nt: TGTGCCAGCAGCTTAGGGGTCCCCGGGGAGACCCAGTACTTC; CDR3aa: CASSLGVPGETQYF
j_gene: TRBJ1-1; v_gene: TRBV5-1; d_gene: .; abundance: once; CDR3nt: TGCGCCAGCAGCTTGGAAGCAGGGAACACTGAAGCTTTCTTT; CDR3aa: CASSLEAGNTEAFF
j_gene: TRBJ2-2; v_gene: TRBV4-3; d_gene: .; abundance: .; CDR3nt: TGCGCCAGCAGCCGATTCGGGGGGAACACCGGGGAGCTGTTTTTT; CDR3aa: CASSRFGGNTGELFF
j_gene: TRBJ1-1; v_gene: TRBV5-1; d_gene: TRBD1; abundance: few; CDR3nt: TGCGCCAGCAGCTTGGGTTGGACAGGCGTGAACACTGAAGCTTTCTTT; CDR3aa: CASSLGWTGVNTEAFF
j_gene: TRBJ1-2; v_gene: TRBV2; d_gene: TRBD1; abundance: .; CDR3nt: TGTGCCAGCAGTGTAGGGACAGAAGGTGGTGGCTACACCTTC; CDR3aa: CASSVGTEGGGYTF
j_gene: TRBJ2-7; v_gene: TRBV19; d_gene: TRBD1; abundance: few; CDR3nt: TGTGCCAGTAGCCCGACAGGGACCTTCTACGAGCAGTACTTC; CDR3aa: CASSPTGTFYEQYF
j_gene: TRBJ2-1; v_gene: TRBV5-1; d_gene: .; abundance: .; CDR3nt: TGCGCCAGCAGCAACGCCCGGGACACCAACGACAATGAGCAGTTCTTC; CDR3aa: CASSNARDTNDNEQFF
j_gene: TRBJ2-7; v_gene: TRBV27; d_gene: .; abundance: .; CDR3nt: TGTGCCAGCAGGGATCAGGGCTCCTACGAGCAGTACTTC; CDR3aa: CASRDQGSYEQYF
j_gene: TRBJ2-2; v_gene: TRBV5-1; d_gene: .; abundance: .; CDR3nt: TGCGCCAGTTACAGGGGTGAACTAGCCGGCTCCGGGGAGCTGTTTTTT; CDR3aa: CASYRGELAGSGELFF
j_gene: TRBJ1-6; v_gene: TRBV28; d_gene: .; abundance: .; CDR3nt: TGTGCCAGCAGAGACGCAGGGAATTCACCCCTCCACTTT; CDR3aa: CASRDAGNSPLHF